This T cell receptor beta chain was retrieved from a study of T-cell memory formation after mild COVID-19. General study findings and limits: Within pre-infection memory, some responding clones were found, suggesting cross-reactive memory joined.

The 5'RACE method, run with constant-segment primers, produced TCR alpha and TCR beta cDNA libraries (carrying sample barcodes and UMIs). TCRdb itself ran the 5' RACE reads through MiXCR, one entry per CDR3 protein. The sample includes about 170,000 distinct CDR3 sequences, over 10% of them seen just once. On this clonotype itself: Its antigen is unknown.

The sequenced sample was PBMCs or a T cell subset sorted from them (not recorded which). The source is a man between 18 and 35 years old who had mild COVID-19 (a few samples of this study predate the infection). Cell type and time point are not known.

The CDR3 DNA reads TGTGCCTGGAGCACCCCGAACACTGAAGCTTTCTTT. Translated: CAWSTPNTEAFF. This chain connects TRBV30 to TRBJ1-1, with no clear D. This CDR3 spans 12 amino acids. The V and J ends lost 3 bases and 1 base respectively, with 6 bases between them. Per germline, CDR1 GTSNPN and CDR2 SVGIG (reference sequence).